This passage covers 20 T cell receptor beta chains from one sample sequenced in a study of chemoradiotherapy in HPV16-positive cancers. The protocol was immunoSEQ multiplex PCR, while the TCRdb copy is restricted to in-frame clones and leaves out a portion. The data contain 6,500 to 8,500 clones, about 88% of them singletons. Sample: tumor tissue, taken from a patient who underwent chemoradiotherapy. These receptors were collected from a human donor with HPV-associated anogenital cancer.

The chain recombines TRBV6-1 with TRBJ2-7; 7 positions agree with TRBD2. Trimming at V came to 0 bases and at J to 2 bases, leaving 13 bases not matched to a gene. The V gene's germline CDR1 is MNHNS and CDR2 SASEGT. This CDR3 spans 18 amino acids. CDR3 sequence: CASSEASRTRLNPYEQYV. For the CDR3, the DNA is TGTGCCAGCAGTGAAGCCTCCAGGACTAGATTGAACCCCTACGAGCAGTACGTC.

The rearrangement uses TRBV2 and TRBJ2-1; no reliable D call. CDR3 length: 11 residues. V lost 8 bases and J lost 3, with 5 bases in between. Germline lookup yields CDR1 SNHLY and CDR2 FYNNEI. Here the CDR3 reads CASGNYNEQFF. CDR3 DNA sequence: TGTGCCAGCGGGAACTACAATGAGCAGTTCTTC.

The chain carries TRBV11-2 and TRBJ2-7; D ambiguous. Germline loops: CDR1 SGHAT, CDR2 FQNNGV. This CDR3 has 12 amino acids. The germline V and J ends were trimmed by 5 bases and 4 bases, with 9 bases remaining between them. The CDR3 region has the DNA TGTGCCAGCAGCCCCGGAGTATACGAGCAGTACGTC. Translation gives CASSPGVYEQYV.

This clone was counted once. The gene calls are TRBV7-8 and TRBJ1-1; weak D call: TRBD1 (5 bases). V lost 3 bases to trimming and J lost 11 bases, with 16 bases between them. CDR1 and CDR2 (germline): SGHVS, FQNEAQ. CDR3 length: 13 amino acids. CDR3 DNA: TGTGCCAGCAGCTTCAGTAATCCGGGGGTGGCTTTCTTT. It yields the protein CASSFSNPGVAFF.

The chain joins TRBV4-2 to TRBJ2-4; 11 bases map to TRBD2. Per germline, CDR1 LGHNA and CDR2 YNFKEQ. This CDR3 has 15 amino acids. Trimming removed 4 bases from V and 4 bases from J; junction bases left unmatched: 3. The CDR3 DNA sequence: TGTGCCAGCAGCCTAGCGGGAGGGGAGAAAAACATTCAGTACTTC. This encodes CASSLAGGEKNIQYF.

The V call is TRBV9, the J call TRBJ2-1, with 9 nucleotides matching TRBD2. The length of the CDR3 is 15 residues. Trimming removed 3 bases from V and 8 bases from J; junction bases left unmatched: 9. Germline lookup yields CDR1 SGDLS and CDR2 YYNGEE. CDR3: CASSGGTSSGHEQFF. In DNA, the CDR3 is TGTGCCAGCAGCGGAGGGACTAGCAGTGGTCATGAGCAGTTCTTC.

This clone was observed a few times. The chain is built from TRBV30 and TRBJ1-1; D is uncertain. This CDR3 spans 12 amino acids. CDR1 GTSNPN and CDR2 SVGIG come from the germline V gene (reference sequence). The V and J ends lost 6 bases and 0 bases respectively, with 8 bases between them. CDR3 sequence reads: CACTQVNTEAFF. The CDR3 coding sequence is TGTGCCTGTACGCAAGTGAACACTGAAGCTTTCTTT.

The table lists this clone with a few counts. The gene calls are TRBV29-1 and TRBJ1-1; perhaps TRBD1 as D (5 bases). V shed 2 bases and J shed 4 bases, with 8 bases lying between them. CDR1 is SQVTM, CDR2 ANQGSEA, per germline. The CDR3 runs 12 residues. CDR3 DNA sequence: TGCAGCGTTGAAACCGGGGGCACTGAAGCTTTCTTT. Protein sequence: CSVETGGTEAFF.

The chain has TRBV6-6 and TRBJ1-5; 8 positions match TRBD1. CDR1 MNHNY and CDR2 SVGAGI come from the germline V gene (reference sequence). V was pared by 10 bases and J by 4 bases, with 12 bases of the junction left unmatched. The length of the CDR3 is 15 residues. The CDR3 is CATVAPGGSNQPQHF. The CDR3 nucleotides read TGTGCCACCGTAGCTCCAGGGGGCTCTAATCAGCCCCAGCATTTT.

The chain couples TRBV5-1 to TRBJ1-2; perhaps TRBD1 as D (5 bases). V gave up 0 bases and J gave up 12 bases, with 12 bases separating them. CDR3 length: 12 amino acids. CDR1 is SGHRS, CDR2 YFSETQ, per germline. The CDR3 DNA reads as TGCGCCAGCAGCTTGGACGGAGGGGAGCACACCTTC. Amino acid sequence: CASSLDGGEHTF.

The rearrangement uses TRBV9 and TRBJ1-1; 9 bases match TRBD1. The V and J ends lost 2 bases and 5 bases, in that order; junction bases with no gene match: 7. The CDR3 extends over 15 amino acids. Germline CDR1 SGDLS, CDR2 YYNGEE. Written as DNA, the CDR3 is TGTGCCAGCAGCGTGGGACAGGGATTTAGGACTGAAGCTTTCTTT. Translation: CASSVGQGFRTEAFF.

The chain recombines TRBV7-9 with TRBJ2-5; D is possibly TRBD1 or TRBD2 (6 bases each). The germline V gene encodes CDR1 SEHNR and CDR2 FQNEAQ (reference sequence). This CDR3 spans 15 amino acids. Trimming shortened V by 6 bases and J by 5 bases, and 19 bases separated the two germline ends. The CDR3 loop reads CASRSGSWGAETQYF. The CDR3 DNA reads TGTGCCAGCAGATCCGGCTCCTGGGGGGCCGAGACCCAGTACTTC.

V usage is TRBV2 and J usage is TRBJ2-7, with D possibly being TRBD1 (6 bases). Germline V gives CDR1 SNHLY, CDR2 FYNNEI. The CDR3 length is 14 residues. Trimming removed 4 bases from V and 4 bases from J, with 14 bases in between. The CDR3 protein is CASSVFGQSYEQYF. The DNA of the CDR3 is TGTGCCAGCAGTGTTTTTGGACAGAGTTACGAGCAGTACTTC.

V usage is TRBV19 and J usage is TRBJ1-1; the D gene is possibly TRBD1 (6 bases). CDR1 and CDR2 from the germline V gene are LNHDA and SQIVND (reference sequence). The CDR3 spans 16 residues. V lost 1 base and J 5 bases, leaving 17 bases between the germline ends. The CDR3 DNA follows: TGTGCCAGTAGTATAGGATTTGGCAGGGGCCGAACTGAAGCTTTCTTT. It is translated as CASSIGFGRGRTEAFF.

The V gene is TRBV10-3, the J gene TRBJ2-7, with 7 bases that match TRBD2. Germline values: CDR1 ENHRY, CDR2 SYGVKD. This CDR3 spans 15 amino acids. Trimming cost V 11 bases and J 2 bases; bases outside gene matches: 15. The CDR3: CASQRGSGPTYEQYF. The CDR3 DNA is TGTGCCTCCCAGCGGGGTAGCGGGCCGACCTACGAGCAGTACTTC.

The V gene is TRBV29-1, the J gene TRBJ2-1; D may match TRBD1 or TRBD2 (5 bases each). Germline lookup yields CDR1 SQVTM and CDR2 ANQGSEA. Trimming removed 2 bases from V and 4 bases from J, with 21 bases in between. The CDR3 runs to 17 residues. The CDR3 region has the DNA TGCAGCGTTGAAATTTTTAGGGGCGGACTCCTTTACAATGAGCAGTTCTTC. It codes for CSVEIFRGGLLYNEQFF.

The chain recombines TRBV5-6 with TRBJ2-7, with D perhaps matching TRBD1 (6 bases). V lost 4 bases to trimming and J lost 3 bases, with 20 bases between them. CDR1 and CDR2 from the germline V gene are SGHDT and YYEEEE. The CDR3 is 16 residues long. CDR3 protein: CASSTKQGSSIYEQYF. In nucleotides, the CDR3 is TGTGCCAGCAGCACAAAACAGGGTAGCTCAATCTACGAGCAGTACTTC.

This clone appeared once. The rearrangement uses TRBV11-2 and TRBJ1-1; 7 bases line up with TRBD1. Germline V gene sequence: CDR1 SGHAT, CDR2 FQNNGV. The trim removed 2 bases at V and 4 bases at J, leaving 1 base unmatched. This CDR3 has 13 residues. This chain's CDR3 is CASSLRQGTEAFF. The CDR3 nucleotides are TGTGCCAGCAGCTTAAGACAGGGCACTGAAGCTTTCTTT. Variable domain in full (rest from reference TRBV11-2 and TRBJ1-1): EAGVAQSPRYKIIEKRQSVAFWCNPISGHATLYWYQQILGQGPKLLIQFQNNGVVDDSQLPKDRFSAERLKGVDSTLKIQPAKLEDSAVYLCASSLRQGTEAFFGQGTRLTVV.

This chain joins TRBV30 and TRBJ1-2, with a tentative D call TRBD1 (6 bases). CDR1 GTSNPN and CDR2 SVGIG come from the germline V gene (reference sequence). The CDR3 runs to 11 residues. The CDR3 DNA sequence: TGTGCTGGGGGGGGCTTGGCTGGCTACACCTTC. It specifies CAGGGLAGYTF.

The chain uses TRBV7-9 and TRBJ1-2, with 9 bases identical to TRBD1. The CDR3 is 14 residues long. Germline V gene lookup returns CDR1 SEHNR and CDR2 FQNEAQ (reference sequence). V dropped 6 bases and J dropped 8; count of bases not matched to a gene: 10. CDR3 nucleotides: TGTGCCAGCAGACCCAACAGGGGGCGCGGCGGCTACACCTTC. Amino acids: CASRPNRGRGGYTF.